The TCR beta chain under discussion was sequenced for a study of OX40 agonist ivuxolimab in advanced cancers. About the research overall: A partial response was reached by three patients: one with hepatocellular carcinoma and two with cutaneous melanoma.

A history of autoimmune disease or systemic immunosuppression excluded patients. Produced via immunoSEQ multiplex PCR; TCRdb's table is partial and in-frame only. The top ten hold roughly 8% of the sample, which has 80,000 or so clones, approximately 90% seen once. Overall study findings and caveats: There were, on average, more expanded clones in CD8+ T cells than in CD4+. Circulating CD4+ and CD8+ T cells showed clonal expansion by week 6 at 0.1 to 3.0 mg/kg.

On this clone: What it recognizes is unknown.

The sequences come from CD4+ or CD8+ T cells sorted from blood, collected in a trial of the OX40 agonist ivuxolimab. The sequence came from an adult with an advanced solid tumor such as melanoma, head and neck, liver or kidney cancer.

The chain's CDR3 is CASSLQFTDTQYF. CDR3 nucleotides: TGCGCCAGCAGTCTCCAGTTCACAGATACGCAGTATTTT. The J gene is TRBJ2-3, the V gene TRBV5-1; D is ambiguous. The CDR3 loop spans 13 amino acids. Germline V gene lookup returns CDR1 SGHRS and CDR2 YFSETQ. V was trimmed by 5 bases and J by 2 bases, leaving 9 bases between them.